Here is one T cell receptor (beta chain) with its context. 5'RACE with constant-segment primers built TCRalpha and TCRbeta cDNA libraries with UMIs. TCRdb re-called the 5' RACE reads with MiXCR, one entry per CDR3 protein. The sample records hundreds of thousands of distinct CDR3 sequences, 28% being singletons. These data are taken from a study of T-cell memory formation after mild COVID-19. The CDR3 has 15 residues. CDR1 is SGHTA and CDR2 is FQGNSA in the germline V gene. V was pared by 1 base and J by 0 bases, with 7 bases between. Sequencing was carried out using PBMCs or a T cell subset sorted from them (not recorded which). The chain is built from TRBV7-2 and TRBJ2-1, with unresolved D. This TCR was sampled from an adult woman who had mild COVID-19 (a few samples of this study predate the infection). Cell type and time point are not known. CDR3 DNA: TGTGCCAGCAGCTTAGGACCGAGCTCCTACAATGAGCAGTTCTTC. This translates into CASSLGPSSYNEQFF.